Listed below are T cell receptor beta chains from one sample, sequenced in a study of T cell changes during pregnancy in multiple sclerosis. Data came from immunoSEQ multiplex PCR; TCRdb stores just in-frame clones and leaves some out. The repertoire holds under 85,000 clones, with 94% as singletons. The starting material was peripheral blood, obtained in the third trimester of pregnancy. The origin of the receptors is a female donor with multiple sclerosis, enrolled in a pregnancy study. The CDR3 runs from the conserved cysteine through the conserved F or W. D genes are given only for firm matches. Rows give clone size only sometimes, using once, few, many, or a class for an expanded clone.

D	J	size	V	DNA	CDR3
TRBD2	TRBJ2-7	-	TRBV9	TGTGCCAGCAGCCCCTCCCCCCTTAGCGGGGGGGTTTTC	CASSPSPLSGGVF
TRBD1	TRBJ2-7	-	TRBV10-3	TGTGCCATCAGTGAGTCGAACAGGGGCAGAGTTCGATACGAGCAGTACTTC	CAISESNRGRVRYEQYF
TRBD2	TRBJ2-1	-	TRBV10-3	TGTGCCATCAGTGAGTCAGAACTAGCGGCCTACAATGAGCAGTTCTTC	CAISESELAAYNEQFF
-	TRBJ2-7	-	TRBV5-1	TGCGCCAGCAGACGAGCCTTAAGAGGACAAGAAACGACGGCCTACGAGCAGTACTTC	CASRRALRGQETTAYEQYF
-	TRBJ1-2	once	TRBV6-4	TGTGCCAACCCGACGGCGTTGGTGGGAGATGGCTACACCTTC	CANPTALVGDGYTF
-	TRBJ1-2	-	TRBV6-4	TGTGCCAGCAGTGAGGGGCTTGGTGGCTACACCTTC	CASSEGLGGYTF
-	TRBJ2-7	-	TRBV6-5	TGTGCCAGCAGATCTGGGCTCGAGCAGTACTTC	CASRSGLEQYF
TRBD1	TRBJ1-2	-	TRBV9	TGTGCCAGCAGCGTACCGGGACAGGGGGCTCTTGCTGGCTACACCTTC	CASSVPGQGALAGYTF
TRBD1	TRBJ1-1	-	TRBV7-3	TGTGCCAGCAGCTCGACAGGGTTGAACACTGAAGCTTTCTTT	CASSSTGLNTEAFF
-	TRBJ1-1	-	TRBV9	TGTGCCAGCAGCGTAGTTCCGGGTACGGACACTGAAGCTTTCTTT	CASSVVPGTDTEAFF
-	TRBJ2-5	-	TRBV9	TGTGCCAGCAGCGTAGTTGGGGGCAAACAAGAGACCCAGTACTTC	CASSVVGGKQETQYF
-	TRBJ1-1	few	TRBV9	TGTGCCAGCAGCGTAGTGTCAGTGAACACTGAAGCTTTCTTT	CASSVVSVNTEAFF
TRBD2	TRBJ2-2	-	TRBV15	TGTGCCACCAGTCTGCGGGGGGGGTACACCGGGGAGCTGTTTTTT	CATSLRGGYTGELFF
-	TRBJ1-2	-	TRBV19	TGTGCCAGTAGGCCCCAGGGGCTAAACTATGGCTACACCTTC	CASRPQGLNYGYTF
-	TRBJ2-7	once	TRBV7-7	TGTGCTAGCAGCCCCGGGGGCTACGAGCAGTACTTC	CASSPGGYEQYF
-	TRBJ1-2	-	TRBV30	TGTGCCCAGCTATTTGACGGGGGGGAAAACTATGGCTACACCTTC	CAQLFDGGENYGYTF
-	TRBJ1-4	-	TRBV14	TGTGCCAGCAGCCAAGTACAGGGTTCACGAGAAAAACTGTTTTTT	CASSQVQGSREKLFF
TRBD1	TRBJ1-3	-	TRBV19	TGTGCCAGTAGTACGGACAGGGATTTTGCTGGAAACACCATATATTTT	CASSTDRDFAGNTIYF
-	TRBJ1-1	-	TRBV6-5	TGTGCCAGCAGTCGACCCTTGAGGGAAGCTTTCTTT	CASSRPLREAFF
-	TRBJ1-1	-	TRBV7-9	TGTGCCAGCAGCTCCCAGGATTCTGGTGACACTGAAGCTTTCTTT	CASSSQDSGDTEAFF
TRBD1	TRBJ2-6	-	TRBV19	TGTGCCAGTAGTGTCCAGGACAGGGGGCCCGGGGCCAACGTCCTGACTTTC	CASSVQDRGPGANVLTF
-	TRBJ2-1	-	TRBV6-6	TGTGCCAGCACCCCCTCCGTGGGGGCGACCCACAATGAGCAGTTCTTC	CASTPSVGATHNEQFF
TRBD1	TRBJ1-4	-	TRBV5-4	TGTGCCAGCAGCCCTGGACAGGGGGAGGCCGCAACTAATGAAAAACTGTTTTTT	CASSPGQGEAATNEKLFF
TRBD2	TRBJ2-1	-	TRBV18	TGTGCCAGCTCACCACAGTCCCCACGTCTGCGGGGGTACAATGAGCAGTTCTTC	CASSPQSPRLRGYNEQFF
TRBD1	TRBJ2-7	-	TRBV9	TGTGCCAGCCAGACCCGGGACAGGGCAACCTCGAGGTACTTC	CASQTRDRATSRYF
TRBD2	TRBJ2-5	-	TRBV2	TGTGCCAGCAGTCCAACTCCGTGGACTAGCGGTCTAACAAGGGGCGAGACCCAGTACTTC	CASSPTPWTSGLTRGETQYF
-	TRBJ2-1	once	TRBV25-1	TGTGCCAGCAGTTATGAATTGGGAGGCTATGAGCAGTTCTTC	CASSYELGGYEQFF
-	TRBJ2-5	-	TRBV4-2	TGTGCCAGCAGCCAAGTTCAGGGAGGCCAAGAGACCCAGTACTTC	CASSQVQGGQETQYF
TRBD2	TRBJ2-5	-	TRBV19	TGTGCCAGTAGTACGGAGGCGGGGGGGCCTTGGGAGACCCAGTACTTC	CASSTEAGGPWETQYF
TRBD1	TRBJ1-5	few	TRBV7-9	TGTGCCAGCAGCTTAGCGACAGGGGGGCAGCCCCAGCATTTT	CASSLATGGQPQHF
-	TRBJ1-1	-	TRBV6-5	TGTGCCAGCAGTTACGGGGGAGGCGACGGGGCTTTCTTT	CASSYGGGDGAFF
-	TRBJ2-3	-	TRBV18	TGTGCCAGCTCAACCACCGGACTGGGGAGGGATACGCAGTATTTT	CASSTTGLGRDTQYF
TRBD2	TRBJ2-3	-	TRBV5-6	TGTGCCAGCAGCTTGAATCCGGGGGGGATCACAGATACGCAGTATTTT	CASSLNPGGITDTQYF
TRBD2	TRBJ2-1	-	TRBV4-3	TGCGCCAGTGGACTGCTAGCGGGGTACGATGAGCAGTTCTTC	CASGLLAGYDEQFF
-	TRBJ2-1	once	TRBV6-5	TGTGCCAGCAGTTTAACACGGGTCACCAATGAGCAGTTCTTC	CASSLTRVTNEQFF
TRBD1	TRBJ2-1	once	TRBV6-1	TGTGCCACCGCGACAGGGCCGAGCTCCTACAATGAGCAGTTCTTC	CATATGPSSYNEQFF
-	TRBJ2-3	once	TRBV5-1	TGCGCCAGCAGCTTGGTACGAGGTAGCACAGATACGCAGTATTTT	CASSLVRGSTDTQYF
-	TRBJ2-1	-	TRBV5-4	TGTGCCAGCAGCTTGGAAAGGGGCTTGGGGAATGAGCAGTTCTTC	CASSLERGLGNEQFF
-	TRBJ2-2	-	TRBV5-8	TGTGCCAGCAGCTTGGGTTTGGTCGCGGGCACCGGGGAGCTGTTTTTT	CASSLGLVAGTGELFF
TRBD2	TRBJ2-7	once	TRBV7-2	TGTGCCAGCAGCTTTGGGACTAGCTCCTACGAGCAGTACTTC	CASSFGTSSYEQYF
TRBD1	TRBJ2-2	-	TRBV30	TGTGCCTGGAGGGACTTGAGGGAACAGGGGGTTATCGGGGAGCTGTTTTTT	CAWRDLREQGVIGELFF
TRBD2	TRBJ2-7	-	TRBV4-3	TGCGCCAGCAGCCAATCAAGCGGGACGGCCTACGAGCAGTACTTC	CASSQSSGTAYEQYF
-	TRBJ2-2	-	TRBV2	TGTGCCAGCAGTGCGGGGAACACCGGGGAGCTGTTTTTT	CASSAGNTGELFF
TRBD2	TRBJ2-1	-	TRBV2	TGTGCCAGCGCCGCGCGGGGCGGGGGGCTCCCAAAGTTCTTC	CASAARGGGLPKFF
-	TRBJ1-6	-	TRBV7-2	TGTGCCAGCAGCTTTCGCTGGAGCTCCTATAATTCACCCCTCCACTTT	CASSFRWSSYNSPLHF
-	TRBJ2-5	once	TRBV11-1	TGTGCCAGCAGCTCCGCCGAGGGGGTCCAGTACTTC	CASSSAEGVQYF
TRBD1	TRBJ2-7	-	TRBV27	TGTGCCAGCAAGAATATCGGGACAGGGACAGACCACGAGCAGTACTTC	CASKNIGTGTDHEQYF
TRBD1	TRBJ2-7	-	TRBV5-5	TGTGCCAGCAGCCTAATCGGACAGGCGGACGAGCAGTACTTC	CASSLIGQADEQYF
TRBD2	TRBJ2-7	-	TRBV7-3	TGTGCCAGCAGCTTAGGACTAGCGGGCCTCTACGAGCAGTACTTC	CASSLGLAGLYEQYF
TRBD1	TRBJ1-2	-	TRBV7-2	TGTGCCAGCAGCTTGTATGGGACAGGGCTGAACTATGGCTACACCTTC	CASSLYGTGLNYGYTF
-	TRBJ1-1	-	TRBV7-3	TGTGCCAGCAGCTTAACACAGGGAATCGCACTTTACACTGAAGCTTTCTTT	CASSLTQGIALYTEAFF
-	TRBJ2-2	-	TRBV19	TGTGCCACTCAGGGGGGACAGAGAACCGGGGAGCTGTTTTTT	CATQGGQRTGELFF